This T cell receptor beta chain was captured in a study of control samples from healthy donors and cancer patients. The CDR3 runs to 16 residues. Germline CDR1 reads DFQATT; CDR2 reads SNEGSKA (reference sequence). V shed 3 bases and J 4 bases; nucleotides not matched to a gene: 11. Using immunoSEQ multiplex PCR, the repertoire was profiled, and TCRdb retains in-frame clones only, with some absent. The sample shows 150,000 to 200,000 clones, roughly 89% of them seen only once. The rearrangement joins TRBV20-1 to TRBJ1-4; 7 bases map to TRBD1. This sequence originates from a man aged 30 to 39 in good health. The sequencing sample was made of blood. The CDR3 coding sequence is TGCAGTGCTAGTAAGGTGGGAGGGGGCCTTAATGAAAAACTGTTTTTT. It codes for CSASKVGGGLNEKLFF.